The 25 T cell receptor beta chains below all came from one sample that was sequenced in a study of Ad26.COV2.S vaccination and SARS-CoV-2 variants. Indicated treatment: 15 to 20 received Ad26.COV2.S at low or high dose, single or two shots; 5 received placebo; per-sample allocation not given. On day 63 after the first injection, vaccine and placebo recipients gave samples. Some clones are missing from TCRdb's copy, which holds only in-frame ones; the method was immunoSEQ multiplex PCR. The data contain roughly 700,000 clones, about 90% of them seen just once; the ten biggest clones take up roughly 1.5%. This specimen was peripheral blood, taken in a trial of Ad26.COV2.S vaccine versus placebo. All receptors derive from a person between 18 and 65 years old who received the Ad26.COV2.S COVID-19 vaccine or a placebo.

The chain couples TRBV5-1 to TRBJ1-1; 8 positions agree with TRBD1. Germline assignment: CDR1 SGHRS and CDR2 YFSETQ. V lost 0 bases and J lost 5; bases outside the gene matches: 6. This CDR3 comprises 15 residues. The chain's CDR3 is CASSLAGTGYTEAFF. The CDR3 DNA is TGCGCCAGCAGCTTGGCCGGGACAGGATATACTGAAGCTTTCTTT.

This clone was seen once. The V gene is TRBV10-3, the J gene TRBJ1-1; tentatively, D is TRBD1 (5 bases). CDR3 length equals 14 residues. Per germline, CDR1 ENHRY and CDR2 SYGVKD. V was pared by 4 bases and J by 1 base, with 10 bases between. The CDR3 coding sequence is TGTGCCATCAGTGGGCAGGGTGGGAACACTGAAGCTTTCTTT. It specifies CAISGQGGNTEAFF.

The chain links TRBV6-5 to TRBJ2-3, with a tentative D call TRBD2 (5 bases). This CDR3 has 13 residues. Looked up from germline, CDR1 is MNHEY and CDR2 is SVGAGI. V was pared by 2 bases and J by 4 bases, with 7 bases between. CDR3 loop: CASSYLGADTQYF. The CDR3 DNA is TGTGCCAGCAGTTACCTGGGAGCAGATACGCAGTATTTT.

This clone has only one observation. J is TRBJ1-1 and V is TRBV7-2; a weak D match, TRBD1 (5 bases). Per the germline V gene, CDR1 is SGHTA and CDR2 is FQGNSA. This CDR3 has 15 residues. V gave up 5 bases and J gave up 0 bases, with 13 bases separating them. The CDR3 reads CASSPPGGLNTEAFF. DNA for the CDR3: TGTGCCAGCAGCCCCCCCGGGGGATTGAACACTGAAGCTTTCTTT.

The chain has TRBV29-1 and TRBJ2-7, with D uncertain. Germline V gives CDR1 SQVTM, CDR2 ANQGSEA. The CDR3 sequence is 13 residues long. V was shortened by 3 bases and J by 3 bases, with 12 bases between the two germline ends. The CDR3 bases are TGCAGCGTTGAGTTGGAGAATCACTACGAGCAGTACTTC. Its translation: CSVELENHYEQYF.

This chain connects TRBV7-9 to TRBJ2-3; TRBD2 agrees at 12 bases. V trimming: 3 bases; J trimming: 5 bases; junction bases outside the gene matches: 9. CDR1 is SEHNR and CDR2 is FQNEAQ in the germline V gene (reference sequence). The CDR3 is 17 residues long. CDR3 sequence: CASSFGTSGFGKDTQYF. CDR3 coding DNA: TGTGCCAGCAGCTTCGGGACTAGCGGGTTTGGTAAAGATACGCAGTATTTT.

The V and J genes are TRBV3-1 (or the pseudogene TRBV3-2) and TRBJ2-1; D possibly matches TRBD1 or TRBD2 (5 bases each). V dropped 4 bases and J dropped 0 bases, with 10 bases sitting between them. The CDR3 length is 15 residues. Germline loops: CDR1 LGHDT, CDR2 YNNKEL (reference sequence). CDR3 amino acids: CASSRDGYSYNEQFF. CDR3 nucleotides: TGTGCCAGCAGCCGGGACGGTTACTCCTACAATGAGCAGTTCTTC.

The rearrangement links TRBV11-2 to TRBJ2-5; D is tentatively TRBD1 or TRBD2 (5 bases each). There are 12 residues in the CDR3. Per germline, CDR1 SGHAT and CDR2 FQNNGV. V lost 4 bases and J 5 bases, leaving 8 bases between the germline ends. CDR3 loop: CASSWGRETQYF. DNA for the CDR3: TGTGCCAGCAGCTGGGGACGGGAGACCCAGTACTTC. Supplemented by reference TRBV11-2 and TRBJ2-5, the full variable domain reads EAGVAQSPRYKIIEKRQSVAFWCNPISGHATLYWYQQILGQGPKLLIQFQNNGVVDDSQLPKDRFSAERLKGVDSTLKIQPAKLEDSAVYLCASSWGRETQYFGPGTRLLVL.

This chain connects TRBV6-1 to TRBJ1-6; D possibly corresponds to TRBD1 (6 bases). Germline V CDR1 and CDR2: MNHNS, SASEGT. The CDR3 is 16 residues long. The V end lost 3 bases, the J end lost 10 bases, and 19 bases lay between the germline ends. CDR3 nucleotide sequence: TGTGCCAGCAGTGAGAATCCAACAGGGAGTGGGTCACCCCTCCACTTT. This encodes CASSENPTGSGSPLHF.

J is TRBJ2-1 and V is TRBV4-2; D unresolved. CDR1 and CDR2 from the germline V gene are LGHNA and YNFKEQ. V was cut by 0 bases and J by 3 bases, with 9 bases left in between. This CDR3 has 15 residues. CDR3 protein: CASSQDIDRYNEQFF. The CDR3, as DNA: TGTGCCAGCAGCCAAGATATAGACCGCTACAATGAGCAGTTCTTC.

This clone was observed once. This chain uses TRBV2 with TRBJ2-5; 16 positions match TRBD2. This CDR3 contains 19 residues. Unmatched junction bases numbered 15, after V lost 6 bases and J lost 5 bases. Per the germline V gene, CDR1 is SNHLY and CDR2 is FYNNEI. The CDR3 DNA reads as TGTGCCAGCAGCCGCGTACCCGGGACTAGCGGGGGGGCCAGGGAGACCCAGTACTTC. Translated: CASSRVPGTSGGARETQYF.

About this clone itself: The sample holds other DNA sequences that translate to the same CDR3. This rearrangement joins TRBV10-3 to TRBJ2-2; TRBD2 aligns across 7 bases. The CDR3 covers 15 residues. Trimming at V came to 3 bases and at J to 3 bases, leaving 4 bases not matched to a gene. Germline CDR1 and CDR2: ENHRY and SYGVKD. In DNA form, the CDR3 reads TGTGCCATCAGTGAAGTGGGGGGGGACACCGGGGAGCTGTTTTTT. The encoded protein is CAISEVGGDTGELFF.

The genes are TRBV27 and TRBJ1-1; possibly TRBD1 for D (6 bases). V was trimmed by 6 bases and J by 10 bases, leaving 15 bases between them. CDR3 length: 12 residues. Germline V gene data show CDR1 as MNHEY and CDR2 as SMNVEV (reference sequence). The CDR3 region is CASSIPQGRAFF. The CDR3 DNA reads TGTGCCAGCAGCATCCCACAGGGAAGAGCTTTCTTT.

The gene calls are TRBV6-2 or TRBV6-3 and TRBJ1-6; D not certain. V was clipped by 2 bases and J by 8 bases, with 16 bases between them. CDR3 size: 16 residues. CDR1 and CDR2 (germline): MNHEY, SVGEGT. Here the CDR3 reads CASSYRSSDIHSPLHF. The CDR3 nucleotides read TGTGCCAGCAGTTACAGGAGCAGTGACATTCATTCACCCCTCCACTTT.

The chain carries TRBV2 and TRBJ2-1; D gene uncertain. The V gene lost 7 bases and the J gene lost 0 bases, with 10 bases spanning the gap. CDR1 and CDR2 (germline): SNHLY, FYNNEI. The CDR3 loop spans 14 amino acids. CDR3 nucleotides: TGTGCCAGCATGAAAGAGAGCTCCTACAATGAGCAGTTCTTC. Its translation: CASMKESSYNEQFF.

The V call is TRBV27, the J call TRBJ2-7; D gene ambiguous. The V end was cut by 3 bases, the J end by 5 bases, with 14 bases between. The CDR3 length is 14 residues. Germline CDR1 and CDR2: MNHEY and SMNVEV (reference sequence). The CDR3 loop is CASSLQPLGNEQYF. Written as DNA, the CDR3 is TGTGCCAGCAGTTTGCAGCCCCTTGGGAACGAGCAGTACTTC.

The chain joins TRBV6-5 to TRBJ2-5; maybe TRBD2 (5 bases). CDR1 is MNHEY, CDR2 SVGAGI, per germline. V lost 0 bases and J lost 5, with 13 bases in between. This CDR3 contains 15 residues. In nucleotides, the CDR3 is TGTGCCAGCAGTTACTCTAGCCGACCGGGGGAGACCCAGTACTTC. Its protein is CASSYSSRPGETQYF.

This rearrangement joins TRBV9 to TRBJ1-1; D perhaps matches TRBD1 (6 bases). V lost 4 bases, J lost 4 bases, and 11 bases lay in between. CDR1 and CDR2 (germline): SGDLS, YYNGEE. The CDR3 contains 13 residues. The CDR3 loop is CASSSGAFTEAFF. The CDR3, as DNA: TGTGCCAGCAGCTCGGGGGCGTTCACTGAAGCTTTCTTT.

The chain couples TRBV19 to TRBJ2-3; a possible D gene is TRBD2 (6 bases). Trimming left V 6 bases short and J 4 bases short, with 14 bases between. This CDR3 contains 14 residues. The V gene's germline CDR1 is LNHDA and CDR2 SQIVND (reference sequence). In DNA form, the CDR3 reads TGTGCCAGTAGAGGGAGGAAGGGGCCAGATACGCAGTATTTT. Its translation: CASRGRKGPDTQYF.

This rearrangement joins TRBV7-9 to TRBJ2-1; 7 nucleotides line up with TRBD2. The CDR3 consists of 11 residues. Germline CDR1 SEHNR, CDR2 FQNEAQ (reference sequence). V lost 5 bases to trimming and J lost 13 bases; unmatched junction nucleotides: 5. The CDR3 nucleotides are TGTGCCAGCAGCCCCCGGGACTACCAGTTCTTC. This gives the protein CASSPRDYQFF. Full variable domain (missing parts from reference TRBV7-9 and TRBJ2-1): DTGVSQNPRHKITKRGQNVTFRCDPISEHNRLYWYRQTLGQGPEFLTYFQNEAQLEKSRLLSDRFSAERPKGSFSTLEIQRTEQGDSAMYLCASSPRDYQFFGPGTRLTVL.

The CDR3 region has the DNA TGTGCCAGCAGCTTAGCTGCAGGGGAGGGTGACTCCCAGTTCTTC. Protein sequence: CASSLAAGEGDSQFF. The genes are TRBV7-9 and TRBJ2-1; D may be TRBD2 (7 bases). Germline V gene lookup returns CDR1 SEHNR and CDR2 FQNEAQ (reference sequence). Trimming removed 0 bases from V and 13 bases from J, with 19 bases in between. This CDR3 has 15 residues.

The CDR3 nucleotides are TGTGCCAGCAGCTTAGGGCCCCCGCCTTACAATGAGCAGTTCTTC. Its translation is CASSLGPPPYNEQFF. The chain employs TRBV7-2 and TRBJ2-1; no clear D. The CDR3 runs 15 residues. Germline-derived CDR1 and CDR2 are SGHTA and FQGNSA. V was pared by 1 base and J by 4 bases, with 11 bases between.

On this clone itself: Other DNA sequences within the sample encode an identical CDR3. The V gene is TRBV11-2, the J gene TRBJ2-5, with D unresolved. Germline loops: CDR1 SGHAT, CDR2 FQNNGV. V lost 1 base to trimming and J lost 5 bases, with 5 bases between them. This CDR3 spans 12 amino acids. The CDR3 spells CASSLGTETQYF. In DNA form, the CDR3 reads TGTGCCAGCAGCTTAGGGACGGAGACCCAGTACTTC.

This clone was picked up one time. The genes are TRBV21-1 and TRBJ2-7; TRBD2, the D gene given by the table, was not confirmed from the DNA. TRBV21-1 is a listed pseudogene. The CDR3 runs to 19 residues. CDR3 sequence: CASSNSGTSGEATYYEQYF. Here the CDR3 DNA reads TGTGCCAGCAGCAACTCCGGGACTAGCGGGGAGGCTACTTACTACGAGCAGTACTTC.

The count of this clone is one. The rearrangement links TRBV7-9 to TRBJ1-4; D is unresolved. The V and J ends lost 1 base and 7 bases respectively, with 4 bases between them. CDR1 is SEHNR, CDR2 FQNEAQ, per germline (reference sequence). The CDR3 is made up of 12 amino acids. CDR3 loop: CASSLVGEKLFF. The CDR3 bases are TGTGCCAGCAGCTTAGTGGGTGAAAAACTGTTTTTT.